The clone carrying this T cell receptor beta chain showed up just a few times. Its target is unknown. Investigators reverse transcribed all isolated RNA, so they sequenced expressed TCRB transcripts. Sequenced by immunoSEQ multiplex PCR; TCRdb stores in-frame clones only, minus some. The table records 200,000 to 300,000 clones, about 71% of them present only once. CDR1 and CDR2 from the germline V gene are GTSNPN and SVGIG (reference sequence). With 2 bases removed from V and 6 bases from J, the gap between germline ends came to 11 bases. The CDR3 is 13 amino acids. This entry comes from a study of beta chain features in type 1 diabetes. The overall study: Cells sorted and examined across all samples totaled approximately 100,000,000. Regarding the study as a whole: Significant though moderate, a shortening of TCRB CDR3s appeared in all four CD4+ subsets of Type 1 diabetes patients. For type 1 diabetes patients, VDJ junctions showed fewer insertions and more deletions.

Sequences were obtained from naive CD4+ T cells from blood. This sequence joins TRBV30 and TRBJ2-1, with D unclear. This TCR came from a man between 25 and 39 years old in good health. The CDR3 reads CAWSLGQANEQFF. The CDR3 DNA reads as TGTGCCTGGAGTCTAGGGCAGGCCAATGAGCAGTTCTTC.